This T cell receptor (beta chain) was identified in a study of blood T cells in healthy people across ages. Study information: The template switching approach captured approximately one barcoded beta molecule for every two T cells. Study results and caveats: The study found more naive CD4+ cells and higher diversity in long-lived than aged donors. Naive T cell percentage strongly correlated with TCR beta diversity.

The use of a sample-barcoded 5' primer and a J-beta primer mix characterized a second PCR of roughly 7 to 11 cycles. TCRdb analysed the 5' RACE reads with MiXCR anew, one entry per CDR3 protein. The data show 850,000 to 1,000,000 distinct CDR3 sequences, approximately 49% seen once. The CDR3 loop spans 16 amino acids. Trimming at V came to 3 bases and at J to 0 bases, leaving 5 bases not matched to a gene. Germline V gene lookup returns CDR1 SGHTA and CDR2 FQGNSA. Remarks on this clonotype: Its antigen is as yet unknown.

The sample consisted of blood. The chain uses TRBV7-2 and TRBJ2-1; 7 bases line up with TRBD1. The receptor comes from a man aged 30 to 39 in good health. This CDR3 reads CASSLDRPSSYNEQFF. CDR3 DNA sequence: TGTGCCAGCAGCTTGGACAGGCCCAGCTCCTACAATGAGCAGTTCTTC.